These 24 T cell receptor beta chains originate from one sample sequenced in a study of CD8+CD57+ T cells in acquired aplastic anemia. Patients chosen for sequencing had CD8+CD57+ cells that had expanded, as shown by flow cytometry. Profiling that covered TCR beta VDJ and CDR3 relied on genomic DNA as its template. TCRdb recomputed calls from the reads with MiXCR, one row per CDR3 protein. The repertoire includes approximately 80,000 distinct CDR3 sequences, about 70% of them detected once, and roughly 80% sits in the top ten. Sequencing was done on a sample of sorted CD4+, CD8+, or CD8+CD57+ T cells (not recorded which) from PBMCs. The receptors originated from a human donor with aplastic anemia.

This clonotype came up a few times. This chain joins TRBV29-1 and TRBJ2-1, with D maybe TRBD2 (6 bases). Looked up from germline, CDR1 is SQVTM and CDR2 is ANQGSEA. V was trimmed by 3 bases and J by 7 bases, leaving 19 bases between them. The CDR3 length is 15 residues. The CDR3 spells CSVDAGRREINEQFF. The CDR3 nucleotides are TGCAGCGTTGATGCCGGGCGGCGGGAAATAAATGAGCAGTTCTTC.

The chain has TRBV6-5 and TRBJ2-7; D gene ambiguous. Germline lookup yields CDR1 MNHEY and CDR2 SVGAGI. Trimming stripped 0 bases from V and 0 bases from J, with 12 bases between. The CDR3 is 16 residues long. The CDR3 sequence: CASSYSGSWHSYEQYF. The CDR3 DNA sequence: TGTGCCAGCAGTTACTCGGGGTCGTGGCACTCCTACGAGCAGTACTTC.

A word on this clonotype: One end of the junction fails to match germline, which may point to a read error. The chain uses TRBV7-8 and TRBJ2-5; 9 bases map to TRBD1. CDR3 length: 16 residues. Per germline, CDR1 SGHVS and CDR2 FQNEAQ. CDR3 loop: CASSLGETGGQETQYF. Written as DNA, the CDR3 is TGTGCCAGCAGTTTAGGCGAGACAGGGGGCCAAGAGACCCAGTACTTC.

The genes are TRBV29-1 and TRBJ2-7; 8 nucleotides agree with TRBD1. Germline CDR1 is SQVTM and CDR2 is ANQGSEA. The CDR3 is made up of 11 amino acids. The trim removed 6 bases at V and 6 bases at J, leaving 4 bases unmatched. The CDR3 nucleotides are TGCAGCGTAGAGGGACAGGCCGAGCAGTACTTC. Encoded protein: CSVEGQAEQYF.

For this clonotype: Since no conserved phenylalanine or tryptophan closes the CDR3, a read error is the likely cause. This rearrangement joins TRBV24-1 to TRBJ1-5; D possibly corresponds to TRBD1 (5 bases). Trimming took off 5 bases at V and 3 bases at J, with 10 bases between the two ends. Germline V gene sequence: CDR1 KGHDR, CDR2 SFDVKD. This CDR3 is 14 amino acids long. The CDR3 here is CATSGEGFNQPQHV. In nucleotides, the CDR3 is TGTGCCACCAGTGGCGAGGGGTTCAATCAGCCCCAGCATGTT.

The rearrangement links TRBV20-1 to TRBJ1-4; D possibly corresponds to TRBD1 (5 bases). This CDR3 comprises 16 residues. Germline lookup yields CDR1 DFQATT and CDR2 SNEGSKA (reference sequence). Between the trimmed V and J ends, which lost 5 bases and 3 bases, there was a span of 19 bases. For the CDR3, the DNA is TGCAGTGCTCGGAGGGCAGGGACCCTTTCTAATGAAAAACTGTTTTTT. Encoded protein: CSARRAGTLSNEKLFF.

J is TRBJ2-7 and V is TRBV20-1; 10 bases are shared with TRBD2. CDR3 size: 14 residues. V lost 3 bases and J lost 6; bases outside the gene matches: 8. Germline CDR1 reads DFQATT; CDR2 reads SNEGSKA (reference sequence). DNA of the CDR3: TGCAGTGCTAGCGTGGCTAGCGGGAGCTCCGAGCAGTACTTC. Protein: CSASVASGSSEQYF.

This clonotype was recorded only once. V is TRBV2 and J is TRBJ1-5; TRBD1 aligns across 7 bases. The V and J ends lost 8 bases and 6 bases, in that order; junction bases with no gene match: 10. The CDR3 covers 14 residues. Germline loops: CDR1 SNHLY, CDR2 FYNNEI. The DNA for the CDR3 is TGTGCCAGCTGGGCAGGGGGAGCTTTTCAGCCCCAGCATTTT. Its protein product is CASWAGGAFQPQHF.

On this clonotype: An end of the junction does not agree with germline; a read error may underlie this. The chain carries TRBV10-1 and TRBJ2-2, with 10 bases identical to TRBD1. CDR1 and CDR2 (germline): WNHNN, SYGVQD (reference sequence). The CDR3 runs 18 residues. The CDR3 region is CATTALAPGQGNAGELFF. CDR3 DNA sequence: TGCGCCACAACGGCACTAGCACCGGGACAGGGGAACGCCGGGGAGCTGTTTTTT.

This chain joins TRBV5-1 and TRBJ2-7; D is undetermined. CDR1 is SGHRS, CDR2 YFSETQ, per germline. The CDR3 runs to 14 residues. V was clipped by 7 bases and J by 3 bases, with 17 bases between them. The CDR3 DNA follows: TGCGCCAGCGCCGACCCTGGGGTCGACTACGAGCAGTACTTC. Translation: CASADPGVDYEQYF.

This chain joins TRBV12-3 or TRBV12-4 and TRBJ2-7; 13 positions agree with TRBD2. This CDR3 is built from 15 residues. The ends lost 6 bases at V and 4 bases at J; junction bases unmatched: 6. CDR3 nucleotide sequence: TGTGCCAGCAGGGCGGGGACTAGCGGGAATTACGAGCAGTACTTC. The encoded protein is CASRAGTSGNYEQYF.

V is TRBV5-1 and J is TRBJ1-2; D is unresolved. Germline-derived CDR1 and CDR2 are SGHRS and YFSETQ. The germline V and J ends were trimmed by 6 bases and 0 bases, with 21 bases remaining between them. The CDR3 length is 17 residues. The CDR3 region has the DNA TGCGCCAGCACCCTGGGATCTGGCACCCCTTCTAACTATGGCTACACCTTC. As protein: CASTLGSGTPSNYGYTF.

This clonotype turned up a few times. V and J are TRBV10-3 and TRBJ2-7; possibly TRBD1 for D (6 bases). This CDR3 spans 14 amino acids. Germline V CDR1 and CDR2: ENHRY, SYGVKD. Trimming removed 5 bases from V and 5 bases from J, with 16 bases in between. The CDR3 loop reads CAISSQGKVNEQYF. The CDR3 coding sequence is TGTGCCATCAGTTCACAGGGTAAGGTCAACGAGCAGTACTTC.

The sample holds a few counts of this clonotype. The rearrangement uses TRBV7-8 and TRBJ2-7, with D unclear. Trimming shortened V by 3 bases and J by 1 base, and 7 bases separated the two germline ends. This CDR3 region has 13 residues. Germline loops: CDR1 SGHVS, CDR2 FQNEAQ. The CDR3 sequence: CASSLVPSYEQYF. The DNA of the CDR3 is TGTGCCAGCAGCTTGGTACCGTCCTACGAGCAGTACTTC.

The chain carries TRBV5-1 and TRBJ2-5; D remains unclear. This CDR3 comprises 15 residues. V lost 2 bases to trimming and J lost 0 bases, with 11 bases between them. In germline, CDR1 is SGHRS, CDR2 YFSETQ. In DNA, the CDR3 is TGCGCCAGCAGCTTCCTCCCAGGAGACCAAGAGACCCAGTACTTC. Translated: CASSFLPGDQETQYF. The entire variable domain, with the rest obtained from reference TRBV5-1 and TRBJ2-5, is as follows: KAGVTQTPRYLIKTRGQQVTLSCSPISGHRSVSWYQQTPGQGLQFLFEYFSETQRNKGNFPGRFSGRQFSNSRSEMNVSTLELGDSALYLCASSFLPGDQETQYFGPGTRLLVL.

The chain couples TRBV2 to TRBJ1-1; the D is unclear. Per the germline V gene, CDR1 is SNHLY and CDR2 is FYNNEI. The CDR3 is made up of 13 amino acids. V was shortened by 2 bases and J by 4 bases, with 8 bases between the two germline ends. CDR3 sequence: CASSERVFTEAFF. The CDR3 DNA is TGTGCCAGCAGTGAAAGGGTTTTCACTGAAGCTTTCTTT.

This clonotype was recorded only once. The chain joins TRBV7-9 to TRBJ2-7; unclear D gene. CDR3 length: 13 amino acids. Trimming left V 5 bases short and J 3 bases short, with 11 bases between. Germline V lookup: CDR1 SEHNR, CDR2 FQNEAQ (reference sequence). In DNA form, the CDR3 reads TGTGCCAGCAGCCCTACCCATAACTACGAGCAGTACTTC. This encodes CASSPTHNYEQYF.

The table lists this clonotype with a count of one. A much larger clone differs from this one at a single base, so this may be a read error. The rearrangement uses TRBV7-9 and TRBJ1-6, with a tentative D call TRBD1 (6 bases). This CDR3 has 15 amino acids. With 6 bases removed from V and 8 bases from J, the gap between germline ends came to 17 bases. Germline V lookup: CDR1 SEHNR, CDR2 FQNEAQ (reference sequence). The CDR3 bases are TGTGCCAGCAGTTGGGGGCAAGTAAGGGATTCACCCCTCCACTTT. Translation gives CASSWGQVRDSPLHF. Full variable domain (remainder filled in from reference TRBV7-9 and TRBJ1-6): DTGVSQNPRHKITKRGQNVTFRCDPISEHNRLYWYRQTLGQGPEFLTYFQNEAQLEKSRLLSDRFSAERPKGSFSTLEIQRTEQGDSAMYLCASSWGQVRDSPLHFGNGTRLTVT.

Worth noting for this clonotype: Compared with germline, one end of the junction differs, possibly owing to a read error. The chain couples TRBV5-5 to TRBJ2-5; possible D gene TRBD1, 6 bases. CDR1 and CDR2 from the germline V gene are SGHKS and YYEKEE (reference sequence). The CDR3 runs to 14 residues. In DNA form, the CDR3 reads TGTGCCGGCAGCTTGTCAGGGGCGCAAGAGACCCAGTACTTC. It specifies CAGSLSGAQETQYF. Full variable domain (missing parts from reference TRBV5-5 and TRBJ2-5): DAGVTQSPTHLIKTRGQQVTLRCSPISGHKSVSWYQQVLGQGPQFIFQYYEKEERGRGNFPDRFSARQFPNYSSELNVNALLLGDSALYLCAGSLSGAQETQYFGPGTRLLVL.

V is TRBV15 and J is TRBJ1-1; D ambiguous. Germline-derived CDR1 and CDR2 are LNHNV and YYDKDF (reference sequence). Trimming stripped 0 bases from V and 4 bases from J, with 6 bases between. This CDR3 is built from 13 residues. As DNA, the CDR3 is TGTGCCACCAGCAGAGATCCGTCCACTGAAGCTTTCTTT. Translating it yields CATSRDPSTEAFF.

The rearrangement joins TRBV20-1 to TRBJ1-1; D not certain. Trimming took 0 bases from V and 1 from J, leaving 9 bases between them. Looked up from germline, CDR1 is DFQATT and CDR2 is SNEGSKA (reference sequence). The CDR3 contains 14 residues. Here the CDR3 reads CSARDRNQNTEAFF. The CDR3, as DNA: TGCAGTGCTAGAGATAGGAACCAGAACACTGAAGCTTTCTTT.

In this sample, this clonotype turned up once. The chain couples TRBV24-1 to TRBJ2-1, with 8 positions matching TRBD2. This CDR3 is built from 15 residues. The V and J ends lost 5 bases and 8 bases, in that order; junction bases with no gene match: 10. Looked up from germline, CDR1 is KGHDR and CDR2 is SFDVKD. CDR3 in DNA: TGTGCCACCAGTGGGGTAGCGGGGCTGATCCATGAGCAGTTCTTC. Its protein is CATSGVAGLIHEQFF.

The CDR3 is CASRPGLAGNEQFF. The CDR3 DNA sequence: TGTGCCAGCCGGCCGGGACTAGCAGGCAATGAGCAGTTCTTC. The rearrangement uses TRBV10-3 and TRBJ2-1; 9 nucleotides match TRBD2. The length of the CDR3 is 14 residues. The J segment lost 6 bases and the V segment lost 10 bases, leaving 10 bases of the junction unmatched. Germline V lookup: CDR1 ENHRY, CDR2 SYGVKD.

This clonotype was seen once. This rearrangement joins TRBV29-1 to TRBJ2-3; a possible D gene is TRBD2 (6 bases). Trimming pared 5 bases from V and 0 bases from J, leaving 9 bases between. This CDR3 comprises 13 residues. Germline CDR1 is SQVTM and CDR2 is ANQGSEA. The CDR3 DNA sequence: TGCAGCGTTCTCGGGAGAAGCACAGATACGCAGTATTTT. Translation: CSVLGRSTDTQYF.